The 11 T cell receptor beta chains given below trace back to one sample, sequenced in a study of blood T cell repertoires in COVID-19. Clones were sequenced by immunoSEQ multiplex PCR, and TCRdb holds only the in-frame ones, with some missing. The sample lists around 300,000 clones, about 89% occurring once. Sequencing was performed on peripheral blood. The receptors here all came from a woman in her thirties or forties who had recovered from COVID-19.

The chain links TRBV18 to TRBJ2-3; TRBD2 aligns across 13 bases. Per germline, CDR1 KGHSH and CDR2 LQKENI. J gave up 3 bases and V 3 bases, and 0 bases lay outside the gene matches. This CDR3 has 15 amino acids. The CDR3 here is CASSPGLAGTDTQYF. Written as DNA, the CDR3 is TGTGCCAGCTCACCGGGACTAGCGGGAACAGATACGCAGTATTTT.

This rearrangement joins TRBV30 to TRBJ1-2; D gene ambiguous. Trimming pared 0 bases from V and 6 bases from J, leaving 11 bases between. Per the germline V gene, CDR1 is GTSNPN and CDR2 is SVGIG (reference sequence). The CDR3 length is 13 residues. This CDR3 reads CAWSVPGSHGYTF. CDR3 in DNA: TGTGCCTGGAGTGTACCAGGATCTCATGGCTACACCTTC.

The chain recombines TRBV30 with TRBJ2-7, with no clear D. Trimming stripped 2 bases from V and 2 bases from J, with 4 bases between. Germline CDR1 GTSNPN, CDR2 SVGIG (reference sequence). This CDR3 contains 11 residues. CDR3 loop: CAWSLAYEQYF. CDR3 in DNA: TGTGCCTGGAGTTTAGCCTACGAGCAGTACTTC.

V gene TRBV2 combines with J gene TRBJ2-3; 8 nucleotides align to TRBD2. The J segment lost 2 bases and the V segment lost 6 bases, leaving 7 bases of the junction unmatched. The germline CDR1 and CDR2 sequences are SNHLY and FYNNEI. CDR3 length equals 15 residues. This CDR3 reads CASRALAGPTDTQYF. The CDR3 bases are TGTGCCAGCAGGGCTCTAGCGGGCCCCACAGATACGCAGTATTTT.

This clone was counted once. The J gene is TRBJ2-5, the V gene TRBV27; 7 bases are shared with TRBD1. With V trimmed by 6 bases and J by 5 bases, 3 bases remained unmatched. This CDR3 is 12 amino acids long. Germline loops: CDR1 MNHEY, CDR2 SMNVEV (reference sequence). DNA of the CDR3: TGTGCCAGCAGATCACAGGGGGAGACCCAGTACTTC. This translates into CASRSQGETQYF.

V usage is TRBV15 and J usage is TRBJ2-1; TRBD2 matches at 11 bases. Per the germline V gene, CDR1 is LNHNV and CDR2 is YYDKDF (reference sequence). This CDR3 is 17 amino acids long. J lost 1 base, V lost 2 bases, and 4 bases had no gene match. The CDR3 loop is CATSRRLAGMSYNEQFF. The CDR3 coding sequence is TGTGCCACCAGCAGACGACTAGCGGGAATGTCCTACAATGAGCAGTTCTTC.

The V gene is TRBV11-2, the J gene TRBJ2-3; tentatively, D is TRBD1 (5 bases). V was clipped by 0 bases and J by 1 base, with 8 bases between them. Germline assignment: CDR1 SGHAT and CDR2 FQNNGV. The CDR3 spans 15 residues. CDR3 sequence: CASSLDGHRTDTQYF. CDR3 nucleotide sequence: TGTGCCAGCAGCTTAGACGGACACCGCACAGATACGCAGTATTTT.

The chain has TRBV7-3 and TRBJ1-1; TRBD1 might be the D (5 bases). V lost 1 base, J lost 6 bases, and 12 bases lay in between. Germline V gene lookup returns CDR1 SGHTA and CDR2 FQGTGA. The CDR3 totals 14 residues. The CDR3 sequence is CASSLIEGAAEAFF. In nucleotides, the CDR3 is TGTGCCAGCAGCTTAATAGAAGGGGCGGCTGAAGCTTTCTTT.

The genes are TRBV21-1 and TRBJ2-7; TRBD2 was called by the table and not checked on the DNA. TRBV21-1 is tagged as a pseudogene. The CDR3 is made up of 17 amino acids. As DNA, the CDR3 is TGTGCCAGCAGCAAAGTAGAGCAGCGGGAGAATAGCAACGAGCAGTACTTC. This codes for CASSKVEQRENSNEQYF.

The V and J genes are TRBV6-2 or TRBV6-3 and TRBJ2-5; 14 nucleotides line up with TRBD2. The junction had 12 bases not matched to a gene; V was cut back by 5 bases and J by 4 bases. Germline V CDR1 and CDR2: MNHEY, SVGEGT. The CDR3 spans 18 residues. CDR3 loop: CASSKPGLAGVFGETQYF. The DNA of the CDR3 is TGTGCCAGCAGTAAACCGGGACTAGCGGGAGTTTTTGGAGAGACCCAGTACTTC.

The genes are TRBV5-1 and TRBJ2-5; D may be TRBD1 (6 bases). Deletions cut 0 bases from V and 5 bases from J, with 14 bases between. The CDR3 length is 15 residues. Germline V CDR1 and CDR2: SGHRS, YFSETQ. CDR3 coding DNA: TGCGCCAGCAGCTTGGGCAGGGGAACTGGGGAGACCCAGTACTTC. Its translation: CASSLGRGTGETQYF.